The entry that follows covers one T cell receptor (beta chain) sequence. Its cognate antigen has yet to be identified. Per-base qualities were not stored, and no clone one base away is much larger. There are 15 amino acids in the CDR3, from cysteine to phenylalanine inclusive. The sequence is cut down to CDR3 DNA, 45 bases in frame from base 1. The germline V gene gives CDR1 as SGHDN and CDR2 as FVKESK. Trimming removed 4 bases from V and 4 bases from J, leaving 16 bases between the germline ends. The treatment or condition tag for this specimen amounts to: suppressive antiretroviral therapy. Cells were stimulated with anti-CD3/anti-CD28 magnetic beads as a nonspecific positive control representing the CD4+ T cell repertoire. Responding CD4+ T cells were sorted on the basis of upregulation of both CD40 ligand and CD69. Participants were HIV-1-infected adults who started suppressive ART during chronic infection. Plasma HIV-1 RNA had been undetectable (below 50 copies/mL) in participants for at least 4 years. To be included, participants needed a CD4+ T cell count above 400 cells/uL and a positive CMV serology. Before stimulation, PBMCs were isolated using density centrifugation and then depleted of CD8+ T cells. CD8-depleted PBMCs were stimulated for 15 to 20 hours with anti-CD28/CD49d costimulation, CD40-blocking antibody and enfuvirtide to prevent new infections. Cells were sorted on a Beckman Coulter MoFlo Legacy or XDP sorter, with propidium iodide excluding dead cells. For samples with more than one million cells, genomic DNA was extracted with the QIAamp DNA Mini Kit, and for all other samples the Quick-DNA Microprep Kit was used.

The data belong to a study of persistence of HIV-infected CD4 T cells (TCRdb year 2020). In the study overall: Participants had been on suppressive ART for a median of around 8 years. Peripheral blood samples of up to roughly 180 mL were obtained at multiple time points, with the exception of two participants, for whom leukapheresis was performed at a single time point. Anti-CD3/anti-CD28 stimulation activated a higher proportion of cells, with a lower memory fraction, than antigen stimulation. CMV- and HIV-1 Gag-responding CD4+ T cells were isolated from ART-treated individuals so that antigen-driven clonal expansion of HIV-1-infected cells could be examined. TCRbeta sequencing assessed the clonality of all cells in each sorted population, while proviral sequencing assessed the clonality of infected cells. In the cross-participant TCR cluster analysis, 8 or 9 participants were included for CMV and over five participants were included for Gag. General findings and caveats noted by the study authors: TCR oligoclonality correlated with proviral oligoclonality within the same sorted populations. TCRbeta richness in CMV- and Gag-responding cells was significantly lower than in anti-CD3/anti-CD28-responding cells; CMV-responding cells had higher oligoclonality than CD3/CD28-stimulated and Gag-responding cells. The study involved few individuals and tested only a limited range of antigens. Antigen-responding cells were enriched for degenerate expanded CDR3beta sequences, which suggests convergent selection of CD4+ responses to CMV and Gag. Bulk TCR analyses could not be restricted to the rare CMV-responding cells that actually carried HIV-1 proviruses.

The immunoSEQ hsTCRB assay version 4, run in survey mode, was used to sequence TCRbeta repertoires from genomic DNA. Genomic DNA was diluted to 8.5 to 10 ng/uL, using up to 1 ug per sample for TCRbeta sequencing. The published analysis was carried out like this. TCRbeta data were analyzed in ImmunoSeq Analyzer 3.0, with diversity computed on productive nucleotide rearrangements. Using the Immunarch R package, the improved Chao index served to estimate lower-bound TCR diversity and the Gini coefficient served to estimate clonality. Different nucleotide rearrangements encoding the same CDR3beta amino acid sequence were treated as distinct clonotypes. TCRbeta sequences significantly enriched in antigen-responding cells relative to anti-CD3/anti-CD28-activated cells were identified by differential abundance analysis. GLIPH2 clustered TCRs by predicted peptide-MHC specificity, both within individual participants and across merged participant data sets. Sourced from immuneACCESS, this table was stored by TCRdb with only in-frame sequences that have V and J called. A share of the clones is absent; for the studies checked, an unresolved V gene accounts for under half, and the remainder has no known explanation. That table furnishes V, J and clone size, whereas the DNA furnished D and trimming. The sample records about 37,000 clones, about 87% of which are singletons. About 1.3% of the sample belongs to the ten largest clones.

The sequence was collected from an adult man with HIV who was CMV-seropositive. This receptor chain uses TRBV14 and TRBJ1-2; the D gene remains uncertain. The source was CD4+ T cells sorted from PBMCs after approximately 20-hour stimulation, collected from a patient who received antiretroviral therapy. The sample's cell subset or site, from its label and the paper: CD40L+CD69+ CD4 T cells responding to anti-CD3/anti-CD28 beads, representing the overall repertoire. CDR3 reads: CASSPDRTSSYGYTF. The DNA reads TGTGCCAGCAGCCCGGACCGAACCTCTAGCTATGGCTACACCTTC.